The rows below give T cell receptor beta chains drawn from one sample of a study of OX40 agonist ivuxolimab in advanced cancers. Assay: immunoSEQ multiplex PCR; the TCRdb copy retains only in-frame clones and omits some. The sample contains about 57,000 clones, about 89% of which appear only once. The material was CD4+ or CD8+ T cells sorted from blood, obtained in a trial of the OX40 agonist ivuxolimab. These receptors came from an adult with an advanced solid tumor such as melanoma, head and neck, liver or kidney cancer. The CDR3 runs from the conserved cysteine through the conserved F or W. A D gene is named only where the DNA matches it firmly. Some rows mark clone size as missing; the rest say once, few, many or name a class of expanded clone.

j_call: TRBJ2-7
clone_size: .
v_call: TRBV6-6
d_call: TRBD1
cdr3_length: 16
cdr3_nt: TGTGCCAGCACCAAGACTCAGACAGGGGCGGCCTACGAGCAGTACTTC
cdr3_aa: CASTKTQTGAAYEQYF

j_call: TRBJ2-1
clone_size: .
v_call: TRBV7-9
d_call: .
cdr3_length: 14
cdr3_nt: TGTGCCAGCAGCTTAGCGTCCCCTACCGAGCAGTGGTTCTTC
cdr3_aa: CASSLASPTEQWFF

j_call: TRBJ2-7
clone_size: .
v_call: TRBV7-9
d_call: .
cdr3_length: 13
cdr3_nt: TGTGCCAGCAGATACCCCTTCGGCTACGAGCAGTACTTC
cdr3_aa: CASRYPFGYEQYF

j_call: TRBJ1-1
clone_size: .
v_call: TRBV30
d_call: .
cdr3_length: 12
cdr3_nt: TGTGCCTGGTTTACGGGGGAGACTGAAGCTTTCTTT
cdr3_aa: CAWFTGETEAFF

j_call: TRBJ2-7
clone_size: .
v_call: TRBV19
d_call: TRBD2
cdr3_length: 15
cdr3_nt: TGTGCCAGTAGTTCTTTCGGGGGGGCCTCCTACGAGCAGTACTTC
cdr3_aa: CASSSFGGASYEQYF

j_call: TRBJ1-4
clone_size: .
v_call: TRBV7-9
d_call: .
cdr3_length: 16
cdr3_nt: TGTGCCAGCAGCTTATTTGGAGGGAGGGGTTCGGAAAAACTGTTTTTT
cdr3_aa: CASSLFGGRGSEKLFF

j_call: TRBJ2-5
clone_size: .
v_call: TRBV18
d_call: .
cdr3_length: 14
cdr3_nt: TGTGCCAGCTCAGGAACAGGGTCCCACGAGACCCAGTACTTC
cdr3_aa: CASSGTGSHETQYF

j_call: TRBJ1-2
clone_size: once
v_call: TRBV28
d_call: TRBD1
cdr3_length: 15
cdr3_nt: TGTGCCAGCAGTTCCGGACAGGCCCCGAACTATGGCTACACCTTC
cdr3_aa: CASSSGQAPNYGYTF

j_call: TRBJ1-2
clone_size: .
v_call: TRBV6-5
d_call: .
cdr3_length: 14
cdr3_nt: TGTGCCAGCAGTTACTCGTCGGGGGGCTATGGCTACACCTTC
cdr3_aa: CASSYSSGGYGYTF

j_call: TRBJ2-2
clone_size: .
v_call: TRBV21-1
d_call: .
cdr3_length: 13
cdr3_nt: TGTGCCAGCAGCAAAGGCAGGGCCGGGGAGCTGTTTTTT
cdr3_aa: CASSKGRAGELFF

j_call: TRBJ2-3
clone_size: .
v_call: TRBV7-8
d_call: .
cdr3_length: 15
cdr3_nt: TGTGCCAGCAGCCCCCGGGGGCGCAGCACAGATACGCAGTATTTT
cdr3_aa: CASSPRGRSTDTQYF

j_call: TRBJ1-1
clone_size: .
v_call: TRBV5-4
d_call: .
cdr3_length: 14
cdr3_nt: TGTGCCAGCAGCTTAGGACAGAGCACTAATGAAGCTTTCTTT
cdr3_aa: CASSLGQSTNEAFF

j_call: TRBJ2-1
clone_size: .
v_call: TRBV10-1
d_call: .
cdr3_length: 11
cdr3_nt: TGCGCCAGCAGTTTAGGAGGTGAGCAGTTCTTC
cdr3_aa: CASSLGGEQFF

j_call: TRBJ2-5
clone_size: .
v_call: TRBV30
d_call: .
cdr3_length: 14
cdr3_nt: TGTGCCTCTGAAGGCCGTCTCACCCCAGAGACCCAGTACTTC
cdr3_aa: CASEGRLTPETQYF

j_call: TRBJ2-5
clone_size: .
v_call: TRBV7-2
d_call: .
cdr3_length: 14
cdr3_nt: TGTGCCAGCAGCTTAGCGGGCAGCCAAGAGACCCAGTACTTC
cdr3_aa: CASSLAGSQETQYF

j_call: TRBJ2-1
clone_size: .
v_call: TRBV7-2
d_call: TRBD2
cdr3_length: 18
cdr3_nt: TGTGCCAGCAGCTTAAAACTTTTGGCGGGAGGTTCCTACAATGAGCAGTTCTTC
cdr3_aa: CASSLKLLAGGSYNEQFF

j_call: TRBJ2-2
clone_size: medium-sized
v_call: TRBV5-1
d_call: .
cdr3_length: 18
cdr3_nt: TGCGCCAGCAGCCATGCCTGGGGGGCATCGAGGGGCACCGGGGAGCTGTTTTTT
cdr3_aa: CASSHAWGASRGTGELFF

j_call: TRBJ2-7
clone_size: .
v_call: TRBV13
d_call: TRBD2
cdr3_length: 15
cdr3_nt: TGTGCCAGCAGCTACAGGACTAGCGGCTCCTACGAGCAGTACTTC
cdr3_aa: CASSYRTSGSYEQYF

j_call: TRBJ1-4
clone_size: .
v_call: TRBV6-6
d_call: .
cdr3_length: 13
cdr3_nt: TGTGCCAGCAGTTACTCGGGAGGAGAAAAACTGTTTTTT
cdr3_aa: CASSYSGGEKLFF

j_call: TRBJ1-2
clone_size: .
v_call: TRBV7-8
d_call: .
cdr3_length: 17
cdr3_nt: TGTGCCAGCAGCTTAGGGTCGTCAGGGCCGTCTAACTATGGCTACACCTTC
cdr3_aa: CASSLGSSGPSNYGYTF

j_call: TRBJ2-2
clone_size: .
v_call: TRBV11-3
d_call: .
cdr3_length: 14
cdr3_nt: TGTGCCAGCAGCTTGCGCAGGGGCACCGGGGAGCTGTTTTTT
cdr3_aa: CASSLRRGTGELFF

j_call: TRBJ2-7
clone_size: .
v_call: TRBV1
d_call: .
cdr3_length: 19
cdr3_nt: TGCACCAGCAGCCAAGACCTACTAGCGGGAGGAGCCACCACCTACGAGCAGTACTTC
cdr3_aa: CTSSQDLLAGGATTYEQYF

j_call: TRBJ2-3
clone_size: .
v_call: TRBV30
d_call: .
cdr3_length: 14
cdr3_nt: TGTGCCGGGCTACAGGGACCTAGCACAGATACGCAGTATTTT
cdr3_aa: CAGLQGPSTDTQYF

j_call: TRBJ2-1
clone_size: .
v_call: TRBV28
d_call: TRBD1
cdr3_length: 16
cdr3_nt: TGTGCCAGCAGTTACAGGGGAACCGGCTCCTACAATGAGCAGTTCTTC
cdr3_aa: CASSYRGTGSYNEQFF

j_call: TRBJ1-1
clone_size: few
v_call: TRBV6-1
d_call: .
cdr3_length: 14
cdr3_nt: TGTGCCAGCACTACGGGAGGGGCGGACACTGAAGCTTTCTTT
cdr3_aa: CASTTGGADTEAFF

j_call: TRBJ1-2
clone_size: .
v_call: TRBV6-6
d_call: TRBD1
cdr3_length: 14
cdr3_nt: TGTGCCAGCAGGCGCGGGGGACAGGGGTATGGCTACACCTTC
cdr3_aa: CASRRGGQGYGYTF

j_call: TRBJ1-6
clone_size: .
v_call: TRBV10-3
d_call: TRBD1
cdr3_length: 15
cdr3_nt: TGTGCCATCAGTGAGGGCGGACAGGGGTATTCACCCCTCCACTTT
cdr3_aa: CAISEGGQGYSPLHF

j_call: TRBJ1-2
clone_size: .
v_call: TRBV10-3
d_call: TRBD1
cdr3_length: 14
cdr3_nt: TGTGCCATCAATCGAGACAGGGAAACCTATGGCTACACCTTC
cdr3_aa: CAINRDRETYGYTF

j_call: TRBJ1-5
clone_size: .
v_call: TRBV7-2
d_call: .
cdr3_length: 13
cdr3_nt: TGTGCCAGCACCCCCGACAGACGTCAGCCCCAGCATTTT
cdr3_aa: CASTPDRRQPQHF

j_call: TRBJ2-1
clone_size: few
v_call: TRBV5-4
d_call: .
cdr3_length: 13
cdr3_nt: TGTGCCAGCAGCTTGGAGTGGGGGGGCCCGCAGTTCTTC
cdr3_aa: CASSLEWGGPQFF

j_call: TRBJ2-7
clone_size: .
v_call: TRBV27
d_call: .
cdr3_length: 17
cdr3_nt: TGTGCCAGCAGAGTAAGGTGGGGCTCGAGCGAGGCTTACGAGCAGTACTTC
cdr3_aa: CASRVRWGSSEAYEQYF

j_call: TRBJ2-1
clone_size: .
v_call: TRBV18
d_call: TRBD2
cdr3_length: 16
cdr3_nt: TGTGCCAGCTCACGACTAGCGGGCTCCGGTGACAATGAGCAGTTCTTC
cdr3_aa: CASSRLAGSGDNEQFF

j_call: TRBJ2-7
clone_size: once
v_call: TRBV7-2
d_call: .
cdr3_length: 14
cdr3_nt: TGTGCCAGCAGCCCCGGGCCCTTCTCCTACGAGCAGTACTTC
cdr3_aa: CASSPGPFSYEQYF

j_call: TRBJ2-3
clone_size: .
v_call: TRBV20-1
d_call: .
cdr3_length: 10
cdr3_nt: TGCAGTGTTAGCACAGATACGCAGTATTTT
cdr3_aa: CSVSTDTQYF

j_call: TRBJ2-3
clone_size: once
v_call: TRBV29-1
d_call: .
cdr3_length: 13
cdr3_nt: TGCAGCGTTGTTGGGAGTAACACAGATACGCAGTATTTT
cdr3_aa: CSVVGSNTDTQYF

j_call: TRBJ1-5
clone_size: .
v_call: TRBV28
d_call: TRBD1
cdr3_length: 14
cdr3_nt: TGTGCCACCGAACAGGGGGGCTACAATCAGCCCCAGCATTTT
cdr3_aa: CATEQGGYNQPQHF

j_call: TRBJ2-7
clone_size: .
v_call: TRBV5-1
d_call: TRBD1
cdr3_length: 18
cdr3_nt: TGCGCCAGCAGCAGAGACGGGACAGCTAAAAACCGATCCTACGAGCAGTACTTC
cdr3_aa: CASSRDGTAKNRSYEQYF